These 11 T cell receptor beta chains share one sample of origin, sequenced in a study of cytomegalovirus exposure and HLA in healthy donors. With 60 Vbeta and 13 Jbeta primers, the PCR was carried out. Repertoires were generated with immunoSEQ multiplex PCR, while TCRdb's copy carries only in-frame clones and drops some. The sample shows about 140,000 clones, approximately 70% of them seen only once. Sequencing was done on a sample of PBMCs. The receptors come from a woman aged 40 to 55 in good health and CMV-seronegative.

There are a few counts of this clone. The CDR3 nucleotides read TGTGCCAGCAGCCCCCGGGGGGCCCTAGACACTGAAGCTTTCTTT. Its translation: CASSPRGALDTEAFF. The chain links TRBV5-6 to TRBJ1-1; D is possibly TRBD1 (6 bases). CDR1 and CDR2 (germline): SGHDT, YYEEEE. V gave up 4 bases and J gave up 3 bases, with 16 bases separating them. The CDR3 runs to 15 residues.

This chain links TRBV19 with TRBJ1-5, with 10 bases that match TRBD1. V lost 7 bases, J lost 4 bases, and 7 bases stayed unmatched. The CDR3 has 15 amino acids. From germline, CDR1 is LNHDA and CDR2 SQIVND (reference sequence). CDR3 region: CASNDRGQGNQPQHF. The CDR3 coding sequence is TGTGCCAGTAATGACAGGGGGCAAGGGAATCAGCCCCAGCATTTT.

V and J are TRBV6-6 and TRBJ1-5; D ambiguous. With 7 bases removed from V and 0 bases from J, the gap between germline ends came to 7 bases. Germline-derived CDR1 and CDR2 are MNHNY and SVGAGI (reference sequence). The CDR3 spans 13 residues. CDR3 sequence reads: CASTLVSNQPQHF. CDR3 sequence (DNA): TGTGCCAGCACCCTAGTTAGCAATCAGCCCCAGCATTTT.

The chain links TRBV13 to TRBJ1-3; 10 bases are a match to TRBD1. Germline V gene lookup returns CDR1 PRHDT and CDR2 FYEKMQ (reference sequence). The V gene end was trimmed by 6 bases and the J gene end by 2 bases; junction bases not matched to a gene: 7. The CDR3 has 16 amino acids. The CDR3: CASSGEDRGPGNTIYF. The CDR3 DNA sequence: TGTGCCAGCAGTGGGGAAGACAGGGGGCCTGGAAACACCATATATTTT.

V and J are TRBV10-2 and TRBJ2-2; D is unclear. V was shortened by 4 bases and J by 3 bases, with 12 bases between the two germline ends. CDR3 length: 15 residues. Germline V CDR1 and CDR2: WSHSY, SAAADI. CDR3 region: CASSVGQAYTGELFF. The CDR3 DNA follows: TGCGCCAGCAGTGTTGGGCAGGCTTACACCGGGGAGCTGTTTTTT.

This chain uses TRBV7-8 with TRBJ1-1; no definite D call. The CDR3 is 13 residues long. Trimming pared 1 base from V and 7 bases from J, leaving 10 bases between. Germline V lookup: CDR1 SGHVS, CDR2 FQNEAQ. DNA for the CDR3: TGTGCCAGCAGCTTAGTGGAGGAGAGTGAAGCTTTCTTT. Its protein is CASSLVEESEAFF. The full variable domain, rest sourced from reference TRBV7-8 and TRBJ1-1, is GAGVSQSPRYKVAKRGQDVALRCDPISGHVSLFWYQQALGQGPEFLTYFQNEAQLDKSGLPSDRFFAERPEGSVSTLKIQRTQQEDSAVYLCASSLVEESEAFFGQGTRLTVV.

The chain recombines TRBV6-5 with TRBJ2-2; 8 nucleotides line up with TRBD1. The CDR3 runs to 16 residues. CDR1 and CDR2 (germline): MNHEY, SVGAGI. The junction had 6 bases not matched to a gene; V was cut back by 1 base and J by 5 bases. The CDR3 DNA sequence: TGTGCCAGCAGTTACTACGACAGGGGTGGGACCGGGGAGCTGTTTTTT. Amino acids: CASSYYDRGGTGELFF.

The chain couples TRBV2 to TRBJ1-4; D call uncertain. This CDR3 comprises 13 residues. The V end was cut by 5 bases, the J end by 7 bases, with 11 bases between. The germline V gene has CDR1 SNHLY and CDR2 FYNNEI. In nucleotides, the CDR3 is TGTGCCAGCAGTCGGAGCGCGGGTGAAAAACTGTTTTTT. Amino acid sequence: CASSRSAGEKLFF. Supplemented by reference TRBV2 and TRBJ1-4, the full variable domain reads EPEVTQTPSHQVTQMGQEVILRCVPISNHLYFYWYRQILGQKVEFLVSFYNNEISEKSEIFDDQFSVERPDGSNFTLKIRSTKLEDSAMYFCASSRSAGEKLFFGSGTQLSVL.

The chain joins TRBV15 to TRBJ1-5; tentative D call: TRBD1 (5 bases). Germline V gives CDR1 LNHNV, CDR2 YYDKDF (reference sequence). CDR3 length: 12 amino acids. Trimming left V 8 bases short and J 7 bases short, with 12 bases between. CDR3 bases: TGTGCCACCGCGTTACAGGACCAGCCCCAGCATTTT. It specifies CATALQDQPQHF.

The chain employs TRBV9 and TRBJ1-1; D ambiguous. The germline V gene encodes CDR1 SGDLS and CDR2 YYNGEE. The CDR3 has 17 residues. The V and J ends lost 4 bases and 1 base respectively, with 20 bases between them. CDR3 bases: TGTGCCAGCAGCCCCCGAATGGGCACCGGTGCGAACACTGAAGCTTTCTTT. Its translation: CASSPRMGTGANTEAFF.

The V gene is TRBV5-4, the J gene TRBJ1-2; 7 nucleotides line up with TRBD1. Germline V CDR1 and CDR2: SGHNT, YYREEE (reference sequence). V shed 4 bases, J shed 4 bases, and the junction held 13 bases outside the gene matches. This CDR3 spans 16 amino acids. The CDR3 DNA reads TGTGCCAGCAGCGTGGGACTTGACAGGGCGGTCTATGGCTACACCTTC. Its translation is CASSVGLDRAVYGYTF. Variable domain in full (rest from reference TRBV5-4 and TRBJ1-2): ETGVTQSPTHLIKTRGQQVTLRCSSQSGHNTVSWYQQALGQGPQFIFQYYREEENGRGNFPPRFSGLQFPNYSSELNVNALELDDSALYLCASSVGLDRAVYGYTFGSGTRLTVV.